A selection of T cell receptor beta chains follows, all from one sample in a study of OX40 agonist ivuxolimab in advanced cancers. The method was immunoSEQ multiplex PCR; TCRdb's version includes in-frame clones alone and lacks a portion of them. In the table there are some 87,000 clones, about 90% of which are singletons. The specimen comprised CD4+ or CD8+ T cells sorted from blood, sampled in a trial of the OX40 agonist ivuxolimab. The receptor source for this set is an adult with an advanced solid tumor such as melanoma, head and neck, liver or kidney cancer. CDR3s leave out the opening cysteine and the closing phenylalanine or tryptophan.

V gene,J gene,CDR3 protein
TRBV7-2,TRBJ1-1,ASSQDRSAMNTEAF
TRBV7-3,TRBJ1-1,ASLGSGGRQGTEAF
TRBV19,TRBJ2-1,ASSTRLAGNNEQF
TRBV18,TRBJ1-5,ASSLIALGFLNQPQH
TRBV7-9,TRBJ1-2,ASSKFDSYGYT
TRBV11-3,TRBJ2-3,ASSLETAGGASDTQY
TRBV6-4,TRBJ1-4,ASSDSGTHHFSNEKLF
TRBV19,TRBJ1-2,ASSSDRRTANYGYT
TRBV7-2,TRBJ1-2,ASSLDRKNYGYT
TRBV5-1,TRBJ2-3,ASSLYGHPSTDTQY
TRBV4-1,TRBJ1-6,ASSQDLDSRGSPLH
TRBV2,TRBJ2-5,ASSRQGGETQY
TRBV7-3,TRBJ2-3,ASSAGTGGLISTDTQY
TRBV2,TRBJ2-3,ASSELDEGLVDTQY
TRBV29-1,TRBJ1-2,SSSQGMDYGYT
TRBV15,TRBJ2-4,ATSKLGAEGNIQY
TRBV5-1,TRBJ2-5,ASSFGGVETQY
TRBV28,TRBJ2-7,ASSLLPGTGTGGGYEQY
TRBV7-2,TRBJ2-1,ATQGASGYNEQF
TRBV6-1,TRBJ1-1,ASSDFGAEAF
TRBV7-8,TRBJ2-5,ASSNKRARQETQY
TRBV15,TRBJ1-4,ATSRDRSGGYEKLF
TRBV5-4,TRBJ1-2,ASSYPPTGFYGYT
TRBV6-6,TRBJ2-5,ASIRTGGREETQY
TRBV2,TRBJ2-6,ASRRSSGANVLT
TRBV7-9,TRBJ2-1,ASSLHNEQF
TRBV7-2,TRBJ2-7,ASSWEGRTGFEQY
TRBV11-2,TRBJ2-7,ASSFPRDRPTYEQY
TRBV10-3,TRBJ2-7,AISDKEGSSYEQY
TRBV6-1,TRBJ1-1,ASSHRVEAF
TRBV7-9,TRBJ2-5,ASSSRGTAQETQY
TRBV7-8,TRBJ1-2,ASSLYLQDGYT
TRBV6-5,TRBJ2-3,ASSRAGTSTDTQY
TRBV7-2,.,ASSLAGQRRAYEQY
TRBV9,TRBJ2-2,ASSVGAGGDTGELF
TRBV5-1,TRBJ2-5,ASSLDRGTVQETQY
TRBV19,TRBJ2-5,ASSRDTQRETQY
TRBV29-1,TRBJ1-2,SVMDRVDYGYT
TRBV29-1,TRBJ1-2,SVEEGTISYT
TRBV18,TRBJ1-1,ASSPQAAEAF
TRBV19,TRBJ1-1,ASSTQIEAF
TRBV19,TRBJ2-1,ASSPNRGGSNEQF
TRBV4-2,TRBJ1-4,ASSQDLHEKLF
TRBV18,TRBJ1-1,ASSPGTGRYTEAF
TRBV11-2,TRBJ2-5,ASSLDPWDGEYQETQY
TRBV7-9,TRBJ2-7,ASSPASDRTYEQY
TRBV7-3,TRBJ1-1,ASSSRDGEAF
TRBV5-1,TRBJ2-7,ASSLTGELRYEQY
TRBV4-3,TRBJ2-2,ASSQELIANTGELF
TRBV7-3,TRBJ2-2,ASSLLGSGELF
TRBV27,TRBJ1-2,ASSPHRDSNYGYT
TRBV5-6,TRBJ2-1,ASSLGPPYNEQF
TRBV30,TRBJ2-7,AWSVQLGQNYEQY
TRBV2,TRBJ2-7,ASSVQGFYEQY
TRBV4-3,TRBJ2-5,ASSQVLATETQY
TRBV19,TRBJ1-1,ASSLTDLNTEAF
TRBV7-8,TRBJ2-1,ASSLARTGGEQF
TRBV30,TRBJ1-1,AWNRYTEAF
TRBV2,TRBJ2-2,ASKEGAGELF